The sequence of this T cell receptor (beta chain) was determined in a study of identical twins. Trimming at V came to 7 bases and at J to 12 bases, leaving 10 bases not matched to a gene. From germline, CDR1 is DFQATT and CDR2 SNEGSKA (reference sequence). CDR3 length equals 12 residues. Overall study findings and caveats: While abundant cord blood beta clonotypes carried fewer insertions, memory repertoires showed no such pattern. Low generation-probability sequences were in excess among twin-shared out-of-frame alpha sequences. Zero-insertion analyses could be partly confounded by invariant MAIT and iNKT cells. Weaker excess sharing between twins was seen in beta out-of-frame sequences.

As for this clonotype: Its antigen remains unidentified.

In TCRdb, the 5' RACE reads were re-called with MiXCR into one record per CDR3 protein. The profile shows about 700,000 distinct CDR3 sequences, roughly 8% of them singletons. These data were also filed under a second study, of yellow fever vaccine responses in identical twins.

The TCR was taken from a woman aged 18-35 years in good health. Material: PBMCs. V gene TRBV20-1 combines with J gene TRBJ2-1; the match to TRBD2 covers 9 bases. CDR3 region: CSVRGGGARQFF. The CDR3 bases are TGCAGTGTACGCGGGGGGGGGGCCCGGCAGTTCTTC.